This TCR beta chain stems from a study of neoadjuvant anti-PD-1 for oral cavity cancer. On this clone itself: Its matching antigen is unknown.

Time point specified: after neoadjuvant nivolumab, at surgical resection. Patients had newly diagnosed, untreated stage II-IVA oral cavity squamous cell carcinoma. Some clones are missing from TCRdb's copy, which holds only in-frame ones; the method was immunoSEQ multiplex PCR. The sample has about 23,000 clones; under 45% are singletons. General study points: Larger post-treatment preexisting tumor clones tracked with greater tumor shrinkage. Each response group had just a few patients in TCR analyses.

CDR3 length: 16 amino acids. V was clipped by 5 bases and J by 1 base; unmatched bases: 3. Germline lookup yields CDR1 SGHTA and CDR2 FQGTGA. The clonotype originates from a person between 35 and 79 years old with oral cavity squamous cell carcinoma. This chain uses TRBV7-3 with TRBJ2-3, with 13 positions matching TRBD2. The specimen was tumor tissue, collected after nivolumab (anti-PD-1) treatment. The CDR3 nucleotides read TGTGCCAGCAGCCCCGGGACTAGCGGGGGCACAGATACGCAGTATTTT. The encoded protein is CASSPGTSGGTDTQYF.